The rows below give T cell receptor beta chains drawn from one sample of a study of blood T cell repertoires in COVID-19. The table came from immunoSEQ multiplex PCR; TCRdb's copy has only in-frame clones and leaves some out. The profile shows around 310,000 clones, 90% of them singletons. The sequencing input was peripheral blood. Receptors originate from a woman in her thirties or forties with COVID-19, enrolled during active disease. Both conserved end residues are part of each CDR3. A D gene is named only where the DNA matches it firmly. Only some rows state a clone size, as once, few, many or a class for expanded clones.

NA	TRBD2	TRBV28	TRBJ2-5	TGTGCCAGCAGCTATTCAGGACTAGGCGTAGAGACCCAGTACTTC	CASSYSGLGVETQYF
NA	TRBD2	TRBV28	TRBJ2-3	TGTGCCAGCAGTCCCGGGACTAGCGGGGGGGTCACAGATACGCAGTATTTT	CASSPGTSGGVTDTQYF
few	NA	TRBV28	TRBJ1-1	TGTGCCAGCAGCTTCGGGAGAGACACTGAAGCTTTCTTT	CASSFGRDTEAFF
NA	NA	TRBV28	TRBJ1-1	TGTGCCAGCAGTTTAAGTGGGGCGAACACTGAAGCTTTCTTT	CASSLSGANTEAFF
NA	NA	TRBV19	TRBJ1-1	TGTGCCAGTAGTGGCCCGGGACACCCGAACACTGAAGCTTTCTTT	CASSGPGHPNTEAFF
once	TRBD1	TRBV4-3	TRBJ1-4	TGCGCCAGCAGCCAAGAGGGAGAACAGGGGGAAGAAAAACTGTTTTTT	CASSQEGEQGEEKLFF
NA	NA	TRBV9	TRBJ1-6	TGTGCCAGCAGCCCTCAAGGGGGTCAAAATTCACCCCTCCACTTT	CASSPQGGQNSPLHF
NA	NA	TRBV30	TRBJ1-3	TGTGCCTGGAGTCCGACCGCAGGCTCTGGAAACACCATATATTTT	CAWSPTAGSGNTIYF
NA	NA	TRBV7-9	TRBJ1-2	TGTGCCAGCAGCTCGGACAGAGAATATGGCTACACCTTC	CASSSDREYGYTF
NA	NA	TRBV5-1	TRBJ2-7	TGCGCCAGCAGCATTTTATTAGACATGGGTTTTTTGGAGCAGTACTTC	CASSILLDMGFLEQYF
NA	TRBD1	TRBV6-2/TRBV6-3	TRBJ1-2	TGTGCCAGCAGTCCGCCTCGTCCTGACAGGGGACCCGGAGGCTACACCTTC	CASSPPRPDRGPGGYTF
NA	TRBD1	TRBV19	TRBJ1-2	TGTGCCAGTACCCAGTCCGGGACAGGGTACGGAAGCTACACCTTC	CASTQSGTGYGSYTF
NA	NA	TRBV9	TRBJ2-2	TGTGCCAGCAGCGCTACAGGGAACGGGGAGCTGTTTTTT	CASSATGNGELFF
NA	TRBD2	TRBV13	TRBJ2-1	TGTGCCAGCAGCCCAAAGTCCCGGACTAGCGGGGGGTACTTTAAATCCAATGAGCAGTTCTTC	CASSPKSRTSGGYFKSNEQFF
NA	NA	TRBV11-2	TRBJ1-2	TGTGCCAGCAGCCCCTCCATGGAGCGCTACACCTTC	CASSPSMERYTF
NA	NA	TRBV7-3	TRBJ2-2	TGTGCCAGCAGCTTAGGGCTGCCGACCGGGGAGCTGTTTTTT	CASSLGLPTGELFF
NA	NA	TRBV2	TRBJ2-3	TGTGCCAGCAGTCTACAGGGATGGGACACAGATACGCAGTATTTT	CASSLQGWDTDTQYF
NA	TRBD1	TRBV6-1	TRBJ1-5	TGTGCCAGCAGTGCGTTTGGACAGGCGATCAATCAGCCCCAGCATTTT	CASSAFGQAINQPQHF
NA	NA	TRBV28	TRBJ1-5	TGTGCCAGCAGTTTACCAACGGCCAGACCAGGTCAGCCCCAGCATTTT	CASSLPTARPGQPQHF
NA	TRBD1	TRBV7-9	TRBJ1-4	TGTGCCAGCAGCCCCGGACAGGGGAGCGAAAAACTGTTTTTT	CASSPGQGSEKLFF
NA	NA	TRBV7-2	TRBJ2-7	TGTGCCAGCAGCTCAGAGGCACAGGGTTATCGTTTCTACGAGCAGTACTTC	CASSSEAQGYRFYEQYF
NA	NA	TRBV7-2	TRBJ2-7	TGTGCCAGCAGCTTAGCCGGGACTGGGAGCTCCTACGAGCAGTACTTC	CASSLAGTGSSYEQYF
NA	NA	TRBV19	TRBJ1-1	TGTGCCAGTAGGCACAGGTACACTGAAGCTTTCTTT	CASRHRYTEAFF
NA	TRBD1	TRBV5-1	TRBJ2-1	TGCGCCAGCAGTTTTACGCCGGGACAGAGCTCCTACAATGAGCAGTTCTTC	CASSFTPGQSSYNEQFF
NA	NA	TRBV19	TRBJ1-5	TGTGCCAGTATTTCAACCGGACGGGGTTTCAATCAGCCCCAGCATTTT	CASISTGRGFNQPQHF